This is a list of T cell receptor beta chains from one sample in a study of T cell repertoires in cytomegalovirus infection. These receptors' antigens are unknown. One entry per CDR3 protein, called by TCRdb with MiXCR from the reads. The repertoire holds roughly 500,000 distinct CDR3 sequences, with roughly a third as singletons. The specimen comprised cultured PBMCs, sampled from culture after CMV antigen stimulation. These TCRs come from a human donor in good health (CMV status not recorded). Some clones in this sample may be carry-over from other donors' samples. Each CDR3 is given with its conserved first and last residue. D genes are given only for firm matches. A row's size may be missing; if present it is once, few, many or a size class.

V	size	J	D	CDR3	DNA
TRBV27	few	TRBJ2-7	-	CASSYFSGGLAYEQYF	TGTGCCAGCAGCTACTTCTCGGGCGGGCTCGCGTACGAGCAGTACTTC
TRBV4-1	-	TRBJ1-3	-	CASTWGDTGNTIYF	TGCGCCAGCACGTGGGGTGATACTGGAAACACCATATATTTT
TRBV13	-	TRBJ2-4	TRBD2	CASSRPGTSGSGIQYF	TGTGCCAGCAGCAGACCCGGGACTAGCGGGAGTGGGATTCAGTACTTC
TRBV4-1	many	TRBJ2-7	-	CASSQQTGRQGYEQYF	TGCGCCAGCAGCCAACAGACAGGCCGACAAGGGTACGAGCAGTACTTC
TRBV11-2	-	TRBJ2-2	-	CASSPRDILRELFF	TGTGCCAGCAGCCCTCGGGACATTCTCCGGGAGCTGTTTTTT
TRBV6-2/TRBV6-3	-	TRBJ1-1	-	CASSYSSKEWYTEAFF	TGTGCCAGCAGTTATTCCTCCAAGGAGTGGTACACTGAAGCTTTCTTT
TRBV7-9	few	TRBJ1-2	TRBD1	CASSLADRGEDGYTF	TGTGCCAGCAGCTTAGCGGACAGGGGGGAGGACGGCTACACCTTC
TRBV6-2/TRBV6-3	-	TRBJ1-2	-	CASSSMHNRDINF	TGTGCCAGCAGCTCCATGCACAACCGGGACATCAACTTC
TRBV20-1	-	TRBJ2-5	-	CSARDPRKEQETQYF	TGCAGTGCTAGAGATCCGAGGAAGGAACAAGAGACCCAGTACTTC
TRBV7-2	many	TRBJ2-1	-	CASSPGRVGPNEQFF	TGTGCCAGCAGCCCAGGCCGGGTAGGGCCTAATGAGCAGTTCTTC
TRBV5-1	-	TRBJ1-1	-	CASRLIPLPNTEAFF	TGCGCCAGCCGACTGATCCCCCTGCCGAACACTGAAGCTTTCTTT
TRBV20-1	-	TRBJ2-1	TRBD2	CSAQSGSHNEQFF	TGCAGTGCTCAAAGCGGGAGCCACAATGAGCAGTTCTTC
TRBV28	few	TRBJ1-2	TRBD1	CASSFRTGGNYGYTF	TGTGCCAGCAGTTTTCGAACAGGGGGTAACTATGGCTACACCTTC
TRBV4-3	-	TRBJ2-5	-	CASSQKYQETQYF	TGCGCCAGCAGCCAGAAGTACCAAGAGACCCAGTACTTC
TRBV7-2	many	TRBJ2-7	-	CASSLDQLGVAHEQYF	TGTGCCAGCAGCTTAGACCAACTGGGGGTGGCCCACGAGCAGTACTTC
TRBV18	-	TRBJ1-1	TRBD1	CASSPGTVHALTEAFF	TGTGCCAGCTCACCCGGGACAGTTCATGCCCTCACTGAAGCTTTCTTT
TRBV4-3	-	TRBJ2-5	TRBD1	CASSQDQGGGETQYF	TGCGCCAGCAGCCAAGATCAAGGGGGCGGAGAGACCCAGTACTTC
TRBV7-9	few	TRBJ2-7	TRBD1	CASSQGSGTGISYEQYF	TGTGCCAGCAGCCAAGGATCCGGGACAGGGATCTCCTACGAGCAGTACTTC
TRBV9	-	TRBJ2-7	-	CASSPTGGMSSYEQYF	TGTGCCAGCAGCCCCACCGGAGGTATGAGCTCCTACGAGCAGTACTTC
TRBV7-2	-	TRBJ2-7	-	CASSPTPQGWYEQYF	TGTGCCAGCAGTCCTACCCCACAGGGATGGTACGAGCAGTACTTC
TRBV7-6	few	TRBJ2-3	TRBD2	CASSSGGTSGISSTDTQYF	TGTGCCAGCAGCTCCGGTGGGACTAGCGGGATATCTAGCACAGATACGCAGTATTTT
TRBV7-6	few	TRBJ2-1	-	CASSPTGTFYNEQFF	TGTGCCAGCAGCCCAACCGGGACCTTCTACAATGAGCAGTTCTTC
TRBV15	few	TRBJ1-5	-	CATSRETYDRFNQPQHF	TGTGCCACCAGCAGAGAGACGTATGACAGGTTCAATCAGCCCCAGCATTTT
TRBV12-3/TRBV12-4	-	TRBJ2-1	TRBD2	CASSPLGLASGQFF	TGTGCCAGCAGTCCCCTGGGACTAGCCTCAGGGCAGTTCTTC
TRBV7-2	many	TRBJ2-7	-	CASSLVEDYEQYF	TGTGCCAGCAGCTTAGTGGAGGACTACGAGCAGTACTTC
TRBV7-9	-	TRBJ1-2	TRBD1	CASQGQSNYGYTF	TGTGCCAGCCAGGGACAGTCTAACTATGGCTACACCTTC
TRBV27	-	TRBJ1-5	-	CASKRGLYSNQPQHF	TGTGCCAGCAAGCGGGGCCTTTATAGCAATCAGCCCCAGCATTTT
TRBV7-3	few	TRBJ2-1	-	CASSQNGYNEQFF	TGTGCCAGCAGCCAAAACGGGTACAATGAGCAGTTCTTC
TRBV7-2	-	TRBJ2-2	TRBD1	CASSPGQANTGELFF	TGTGCCAGCAGCCCGGGACAGGCGAACACCGGGGAGCTGTTTTTT
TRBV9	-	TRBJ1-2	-	CASSVGPGGYTF	TGTGCCAGCAGCGTAGGCCCTGGTGGCTACACCTTC
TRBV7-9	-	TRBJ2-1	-	CASSLGGIPYNEQFF	TGTGCCAGCAGCTTAGGCGGGATCCCCTACAATGAGCAGTTCTTC